This TCR beta chain was obtained from a study of blood T cell repertoires in COVID-19. Repertoires were generated with immunoSEQ multiplex PCR, while TCRdb's copy carries only in-frame clones and drops some. Of some 200,000 clones in the sample, 70% to 90% were seen once. The Seattle patients joined while their infection was active and were tracked longitudinally afterward. The CDR3 has 13 amino acids. The V and J ends lost 4 bases and 7 bases respectively, with 11 bases between them. From germline, CDR1 is SNHLY and CDR2 FYNNEI. Material for sequencing was peripheral blood. The receptor was derived from a man between 50 and 59 years old with COVID-19, enrolled during active disease. This chain uses TRBV2 with TRBJ2-1; the D is unclear. The CDR3 protein is CASSAVTSNEQFF. DNA of the CDR3: TGTGCCAGCAGTGCTGTGACAAGTAATGAGCAGTTCTTC.